One TCR beta chain is described in this entry. Its specific antigen is unknown. No much larger clone is present one base from it, and per-base qualities are unavailable. Healthy HIV-negative adults with no recently reported acute infections or vaccinations were included as donors. Only Caucasian adults living in Nashville, Tennessee, USA were represented among the donors. Magnetic negative selection was used to enrich CD4+ T cells, after which naive cells were positively selected on CD45RA and the negative fraction became the memory subset. Blood was collected by leukapheresis, and PBMCs were isolated by Ficoll-Histopaque density gradient centrifugation and then cryopreserved in liquid nitrogen vapor phase. Analytical flow cytometry was used to check the purity and quantity of each magnetically sorted T cell population. From each sorted fraction, genomic DNA was isolated and quantified by UV absorbance on a Nanodrop 2000c.

The entry originates in a study of shared clonotypes between healthy human individuals (dated by TCRdb to about 2020). Context from the whole study: Three men and two women, aged 18 to 49 years, made up the cohort. For each donor, three plates each were used for CD4 naive and CD4 memory, two plates were used for CD8 naive, and one plate was used for CD8 memory. The study deeply sequenced blood TCR repertoires of about five healthy adults to estimate repertoire size and the extent of clonotype sharing between individuals. To increase sequencing depth and limit assay-specific biases, TCR repertoire library preparation and sequencing were carried out by different laboratories using diverse techniques. Between about 0.94 and 8.9 billion PBMCs per donor were obtained by leukapheresis.

Using the deep immunoSEQ assay, TCR CDR3 regions were amplified from genomic DNA by multiplex PCR. For each cell subset, the extracted genomic DNA was distributed evenly across all wells of several immunoSEQ 96-well plates, and each plate served as one replicate. For sorted subsets, 200 to 250 ng of genomic DNA, equivalent to roughly 33,000 T cell genomes, went into each replicate PCR. The purified libraries were quantified using a Qubit 3.0 fluorometer, sized with a Bioanalyzer 2100, and then quantified again using the KAPA Library Quantification kit. A separate single-read 150-cycle Illumina NextSeq 550 flow cell was used to sequence each immunoSEQ 96-well plate. The authors' pipeline ran thus. Because only junctional sequences without quality scores were contained in the immunoSEQ output, filtering matching that applied to full-length reads could not be performed. Sequences were annotated with PyIR, a Python wrapper for IgBLAST v1.9, using IMGT germline references to assign V/J genes and CDR3. Any read was removed if the V/J assignment was weak (E-value above 1e-6), the CDR3 was missing, or the read contained stop codons, out-of-frame junctions, or ambiguous translated residues. V3J clonotypes were defined as sequences sharing an identical inferred V gene, J gene, and CDR3 amino acid sequence. Percentage overlap between repertoires was calculated by dividing the number of shared unique clonotypes by the size of the smaller repertoire. RTK rarefaction, the Chao1 estimator, and Recon v2.1 estimates of unobserved clonotypes were used to assess repertoire richness. Generation probabilities for all TCRbeta clonotypes obtained by the gDNA method from a handful of donors were computed using OLGA. This immuneACCESS table, as held by TCRdb, lists in-frame sequences with V and J called but not all clones. Of the missing ones, under half trace to an unresolved V gene in checked studies; the others have no known cause. V, J and clone size were drawn from that table, and D and trimming were deduced from the DNA. For this sample there are more than 2,000,000 clones; over 85% appear just once. The ten largest clonotypes hold about 0.39% of the sample.

Here is what the overall study found, with its caveats: Naive subsets generally had larger estimated clonotype richness than memory subsets did. Even with the large sequencing depth, rarefaction of the sorted-subset datasets indicated that sequencing was incomplete. Pairwise subsampling led to the expectation that sequencing depth would affect the degree of clonotype sharing among donors. Sharing across four donors was observed for around 5% of naive CD4, less than 4% of naive CD8, roughly 2.3% of memory CD4, and around 0.4% of memory CD8 clonotypes. Sampling was restricted to blood, and TCR repertoires in tissue are likely to differ from TCR repertoires in blood. Because the study included only a small number of donors, the genetic and exposure-history diversity represented was limited. Higher generation probabilities were observed for clonotypes shared by all four sorted-subset donors than for non-shared clonotypes.

The material sequenced was naive CD4+ T cells from PBMCs. Read against the paper, the sample's cell subset or site label means: CD45RA+ positively selected. This clonotype originated in a young man in good health. Some clones in this sample may be carry-over from other donors' samples.

In nucleotide form, the sequence is TGCGCCCCCTCTGGGGGGCAGGTCGGAAACACCATATATTTT. Protein translation: CAPSGGQVGNTIYF. Recombination connected TRBV5-1 to TRBJ1-3; TRBD1 is a possible D gene, resting on 6 matching bases. The CDR3 measures 14 amino acids from cysteine to phenylalanine. Only CDR3 DNA remains: 42 bases, in frame from the first base. Deletion took 10 bases off V and 4 bases off J, with a span of 18 bases between the germline ends. According to the germline V gene, CDR1 reads SGHRS and CDR2 reads YFSETQ.